The 4 T cell receptor beta chains below were found in one sample sequenced in a study of PD-1 blockade in classical Hodgkin lymphoma. All patients relapsed after autologous stem cell transplantation, and brentuximab vedotin exposure varied. Libraries were prepared by immunoSEQ multiplex PCR; TCRdb keeps only in-frame clonotypes and omits some of them. Of 13,000 or so clones listed, more than 75% are singletons. The sample in question was peripheral blood mononuclear cells (PBMCs), obtained at baseline. The receptors shown here come from a human donor with classical Hodgkin lymphoma.

This clone was picked up one time. The chain combines TRBV7-2 with TRBJ2-5; D perhaps matches TRBD2 (5 bases). The V gene lost 1 base and the J gene lost 6 bases, with 9 bases spanning the gap. There are 13 residues in the CDR3. Germline lookup yields CDR1 SGHTA and CDR2 FQGNSA. The CDR3 here is CASSLERLQTQYF. DNA for the CDR3: TGTGCCAGCAGCTTAGAGCGGCTGCAGACCCAGTACTTC.

This clone is categorized as medium-sized. J is TRBJ1-2 and V is TRBV7-2; a weak D match, TRBD1 (5 bases). V lost 5 bases, J lost 4 bases, and 11 bases lay in between. CDR1 and CDR2 from the germline V gene are SGHTA and FQGNSA. This CDR3 region has 13 residues. The CDR3 DNA sequence: TGTGCCAGCAGCCTACTCGACAGCTATGGCTACACCTTC. It is translated as CASSLLDSYGYTF.

This rearrangement joins TRBV5-1 to TRBJ2-2; the match to TRBD1 covers 8 bases. With 4 bases clipped from V and 5 bases from J, the junction kept 10 bases outside the gene matches. CDR1 is SGHRS and CDR2 is YFSETQ in the germline V gene. CDR3 length: 16 residues. CDR3 amino acids: CASSKRTGSTTGELFF. Written as DNA, the CDR3 is TGCGCCAGCAGCAAAAGGACAGGGTCAACAACCGGGGAGCTGTTTTTT.

This clone was seen a few times. This chain connects TRBV5-4 to TRBJ2-3, with 11 nucleotides matching TRBD1. The CDR3 is made up of 16 amino acids. Germline CDR1 SGHNT, CDR2 YYREEE (reference sequence). V gave up 2 bases and J gave up 3 bases; unmatched junction bases: 5. The CDR3 spells CASSFGTGGETDTQYF. In nucleotides, the CDR3 is TGTGCCAGCAGCTTCGGGACAGGGGGAGAAACAGATACGCAGTATTTT.